One T cell receptor (beta chain) is described in this entry. The entry originates in a study of blood T cell repertoires in COVID-19. Assay: immunoSEQ multiplex PCR; the TCRdb copy retains only in-frame clones and omits some. Altogether around 360,000 clones are present, approximately 89% being singletons, with the ten largest covering about 1.9%. The source material was PBMCs or T cells enriched from blood (not recorded which). The clonotype originates from a man aged 35 to 55 in a cohort exposed to, infected with or recovered from COVID-19 (not recorded which).

CDR3 nucleotide sequence: TGCAGCGCATCCACTAGCGGAGTTACCTACGAGCAGTACTTC. This encodes CSASTSGVTYEQYF. The rearrangement joins TRBV29-1 to TRBJ2-7, with 8 bases that match TRBD2. The trim removed 7 bases at V and 2 bases at J, leaving 10 bases unmatched. CDR1 SQVTM and CDR2 ANQGSEA come from the germline V gene. This CDR3 is built from 14 residues.